The clone carrying this TCR beta chain has a count of ten or more. The data belong to a study of T-cell reconstitution after alpha-beta-depleted transplantation in children. The CDR3 has 14 residues. Germline trimming cut 5 bases from V and 4 bases from J; bases unmatched to any gene: 8. Germline CDR1 is SGHTA and CDR2 is FQGNSA. During its preparation, the TCRbeta library received unique molecular identifiers. A single record per CDR3 protein comes from TCRdb applying MiXCR to the PCR reads. The sample has about 610,000 distinct CDR3 sequences; roughly a tenth are singletons. The TCR sequence derives from a human donor who donated a stem cell graft to a child with acute myeloid leukemia. The input for sequencing was PBMCs from the stem cell graft donor, taken from the stem cell graft. The chain has TRBV7-2 and TRBJ2-7; 7 nucleotides align to TRBD2. The CDR3 bases are TGTGCCAGCAGCCCTCGGGGTAGCGGGTACGAGCAGTACTTC. Translated, it gives CASSPRGSGYEQYF. Full variable domain (missing parts from reference TRBV7-2 and TRBJ2-7): GAGVSQSPSNKVTEKGKDVELRCDPISGHTALYWYRQSLGQGLEFLIYFQGNSAPDKSGLPSDRFSAERTGGSVSTLTIQRTQQEDSAVYLCASSPRGSGYEQYFGPGTRLTVT.